This passage covers 8 T cell receptor beta chains from one sample sequenced in a study of T-cell reconstitution after alpha-beta-depleted transplantation in children. Construction of the TCRbeta library involved unique molecular identifiers. MiXCR, applied by TCRdb to the PCR reads, yields one record per CDR3 protein. This sample carries around 130,000 distinct CDR3 sequences, more than 9.5% of them seen once, and the ten largest clones take nearly 25%. The source was PBMCs, mostly from graft donor cells, collected 180 days after TCRalphabeta/CD19-depleted stem cell transplant. These TCRs come from a girl less than two years old who had a stem cell transplant for combined immunodeficiency, so the T cells may come from the graft donor.

The chain couples TRBV20-1 to TRBJ2-7; D is uncertain. V was clipped by 3 bases and J by 3 bases, with 6 bases between them. The CDR3 has 11 amino acids. Germline V gives CDR1 DFQATT, CDR2 SNEGSKA (reference sequence). The CDR3 protein is CSASSFYEQYF. Written as DNA, the CDR3 is TGCAGTGCTAGTAGCTTCTACGAGCAGTACTTC.

This clonotype was detected many times. The V call is TRBV12-5, the J call TRBJ2-1; TRBD2 might be the D (6 bases). The germline V and J ends were trimmed by 1 base and 4 bases, with 17 bases remaining between them. CDR1 is LGHNT and CDR2 is FRNRAP in the germline V gene. CDR3 length equals 17 residues. The CDR3 is CASGLATGTRTYNEQFF. The CDR3 nucleotides are TGTGCTAGTGGTTTGGCAACCGGGACTCGGACATACAATGAGCAGTTCTTC.

This clonotype came up a few times. The CDR3 DNA is TGCGCCAGCAGCTCAAATTACAATGAGCAGTTCTTC. This gives the protein CASSSNYNEQFF. The chain carries TRBV5-1 and TRBJ2-1; D call uncertain. The CDR3 totals 12 residues. Germline V gene sequence: CDR1 SGHRS, CDR2 YFSETQ. V was pared by 3 bases and J by 4 bases, with 5 bases between.

This clonotype was counted at least ten times. V is TRBV5-6 and J is TRBJ1-2; 9 bases line up with TRBD1. V shed 0 bases, J shed 8 bases, and the junction held 5 bases outside the gene matches. The CDR3 sequence is 14 residues long. Germline V lookup: CDR1 SGHDT, CDR2 YYEEEE. CDR3 sequence reads: CASSLDGTGRGYTF. CDR3 bases: TGTGCCAGCAGCTTGGACGGGACAGGGAGAGGCTACACCTTC.

In nucleotides, the CDR3 is TGTGCCAGCAGCTTGGGAGTTTCCCGTATTTACGAGCAGTACTTC. Its translation is CASSLGVSRIYEQYF. J is TRBJ2-7 and V is TRBV5-6; no clear D gene. The CDR3 sequence is 15 residues long. V lost 0 bases, J lost 4 bases, and 14 bases lay in between. Germline CDR1 reads SGHDT; CDR2 reads YYEEEE.

This clonotype was seen more than once but under ten times. The chain combines TRBV25-1 with TRBJ1-2; no clear D gene. The CDR3 consists of 13 residues. V was trimmed by 1 base and J by 8 bases, leaving 11 bases between them. The germline CDR1 and CDR2 sequences are MGHDK and SYGVNS. CDR3 sequence (DNA): TGTGCCAGCAGTGAATTTGGCCATTCGGGCTACACCTTC. Protein: CASSEFGHSGYTF.

This clonotype was picked up many times. The chain joins TRBV5-6 to TRBJ2-4; 7 bases line up with TRBD2. This CDR3 is built from 16 residues. Unmatched junction bases numbered 6, after V lost 3 bases and J lost 0 bases. From germline, CDR1 is SGHDT and CDR2 YYEEEE. CDR3 protein: CASSWGGALAKNIQYF. DNA of the CDR3: TGTGCCAGCAGCTGGGGGGGAGCACTAGCCAAAAACATTCAGTACTTC. The variable domain in full, with the rest retrieved from reference TRBV5-6 and TRBJ2-4, is DAGVTQSPTHLIKTRGQQVTLRCSPKSGHDTVSWYQQALGQGPQFIFQYYEEEERQRGNFPDRFSGHQFPNYSSELNVNALLLGDSALYLCASSWGGALAKNIQYFGAGTRLSVL.

This clonotype was seen many times. The chain combines TRBV7-2 with TRBJ1-4, with 8 bases aligning to TRBD1. Germline trimming cut 3 bases from V and 7 bases from J; bases unmatched to any gene: 4. Germline-derived CDR1 and CDR2 are SGHTA and FQGNSA. The CDR3 is 14 amino acids. The chain's CDR3 is CASSFTGGAEKLFF. The CDR3 nucleotides are TGTGCCAGCAGCTTTACAGGGGGTGCTGAAAAACTGTTTTTT.